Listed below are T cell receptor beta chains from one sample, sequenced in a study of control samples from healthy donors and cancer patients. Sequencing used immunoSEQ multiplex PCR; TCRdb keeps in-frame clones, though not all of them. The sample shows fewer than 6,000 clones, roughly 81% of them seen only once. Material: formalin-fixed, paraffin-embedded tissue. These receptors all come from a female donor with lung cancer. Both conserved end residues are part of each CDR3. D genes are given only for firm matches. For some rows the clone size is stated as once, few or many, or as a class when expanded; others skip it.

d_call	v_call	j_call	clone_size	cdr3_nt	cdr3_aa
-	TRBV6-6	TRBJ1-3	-	TGTGCCAGCACCAGGGCAGATGGGAACACCATATATTTT	CASTRADGNTIYF
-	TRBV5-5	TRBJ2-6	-	TGTGCCAGCAGCTTGGATGACAGCTCAGCTGGGGCCAACGTCCTGACTTTC	CASSLDDSSAGANVLTF
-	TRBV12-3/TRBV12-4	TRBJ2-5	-	TGTGCCAGCAGCCAGACAATTCAAGGGACCCAGTACTTC	CASSQTIQGTQYF
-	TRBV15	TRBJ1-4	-	TGTGCCACCAGCGAGCCGAGTGACAGCGCAACTAATGAAAAACTGTTTTTT	CATSEPSDSATNEKLFF
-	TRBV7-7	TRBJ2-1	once	TGTGCTAGCAGCTTAGGCAGTCTCAATGAGCAGTTCTTC	CASSLGSLNEQFF
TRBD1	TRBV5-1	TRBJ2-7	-	TGCGCCAGCAGTGGACAGGGGGCGAAGTACGAGCAGTACTTC	CASSGQGAKYEQYF
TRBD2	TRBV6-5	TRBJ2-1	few	TGTGCCAGCAGTCCGCCTCTAGCGGGAGTGAATGAGCAGTTCTTC	CASSPPLAGVNEQFF
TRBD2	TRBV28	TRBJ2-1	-	TGTGCCAGCAGGCGAAACGGGGGGGGGCAGTCGTTCTTC	CASRRNGGGQSFF
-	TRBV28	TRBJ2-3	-	TGTGCCAGCAGCGCCGGGAACAGGGGCACAGATACGCAGTATTTT	CASSAGNRGTDTQYF
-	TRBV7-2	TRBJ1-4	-	TGTGCCAGCAGCTTAGCACAGAGAGAAAAACTGTTTTTT	CASSLAQREKLFF
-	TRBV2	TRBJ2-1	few	TGTGCCAGCAGTGGGGCCTTGGGCAATGAGCAGTTCTTC	CASSGALGNEQFF
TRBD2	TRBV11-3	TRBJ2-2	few	TGTGCCAGCAGCTTACAACCGGGACTAGCGGAATTCACCGGGGAGCTGTTTTTT	CASSLQPGLAEFTGELFF
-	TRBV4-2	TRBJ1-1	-	TGTGCCAGCAGCCAAGACTGGCTGAACACTGAAGCTTTCTTT	CASSQDWLNTEAFF
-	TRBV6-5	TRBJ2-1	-	TGTACCAGCAGTTCGGCTAATGAGCAGTTCTTC	CTSSSANEQFF
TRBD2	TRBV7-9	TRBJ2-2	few	TGTGCCAGCAGCCCCGACCAGGGGCTAGCGGGAGTAACCGGGGAGCTGTTTTTT	CASSPDQGLAGVTGELFF
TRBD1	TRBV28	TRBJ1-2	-	TGTGCCAGTGGACAGGCCGATTTAAACTATGGCTACACCTTC	CASGQADLNYGYTF
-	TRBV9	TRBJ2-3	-	TGTGCCAGCAGCGTACCTAGTTTGTCAGATACGCAGTATTTT	CASSVPSLSDTQYF
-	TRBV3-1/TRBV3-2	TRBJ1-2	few	TGTGCCAGCAGCCAATCACGTAACAGTTTGGTCTATGGCTACACCTTC	CASSQSRNSLVYGYTF
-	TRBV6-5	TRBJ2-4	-	TGTGCCAGCAGTTCGAGGAGCGGAGGAAACATTCAGTACTTC	CASSSRSGGNIQYF
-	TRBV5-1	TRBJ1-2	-	TGCGCCAGCAGTTCCGATCCCTCTAACTATGGCTACACCTTC	CASSSDPSNYGYTF
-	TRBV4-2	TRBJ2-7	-	TGTGCCAGCAGCCAAGGTTACCCGAGCGAGCAGTACTTC	CASSQGYPSEQYF
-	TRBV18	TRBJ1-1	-	TGTGCCAGCCGCCCTGGGGGCGATGAAGCTTTCTTT	CASRPGGDEAFF
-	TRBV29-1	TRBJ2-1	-	TGCAGCGTTGAAGTGAGGCGTATGGATGAGCAGTTCTTC	CSVEVRRMDEQFF
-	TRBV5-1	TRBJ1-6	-	TGCGCCAGCCAGGAGAGTAGCAATTCACCCCTCCACTTT	CASQESSNSPLHF
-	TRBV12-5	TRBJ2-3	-	TGTGCTAGTGGTTTGGGGCCTAGCACAGATACGCAGTATTTT	CASGLGPSTDTQYF
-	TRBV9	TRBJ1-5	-	TGTGCCAGCAGCGTAGACCCCCATAGGGATCAGTCCCAGCATTTT	CASSVDPHRDQSQHF
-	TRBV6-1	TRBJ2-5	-	TGTGCCAGCAGCGAAACCGGGACCCGGGTGCTGGAGACCCAGTACTTC	CASSETGTRVLETQYF
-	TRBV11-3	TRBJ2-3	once	TGTGCCAGCAGCTCGGGACAGCCGGGAGGCACAGATACGCAGTATTTT	CASSSGQPGGTDTQYF
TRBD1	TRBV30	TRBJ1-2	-	TGTGCCTGGAGTGATCAGGGGGCTTACGGCTACACCTTC	CAWSDQGAYGYTF
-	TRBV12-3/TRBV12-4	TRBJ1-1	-	TGTGCCAGCAGAATGGGACGCACTGAAGCTTTCTTT	CASRMGRTEAFF
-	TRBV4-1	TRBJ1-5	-	TGCGCCAGCAGCCAAGATCCCGGAAATAGCAATCAGCCCCAGCATTTT	CASSQDPGNSNQPQHF
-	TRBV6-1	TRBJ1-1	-	TGTGCCAGCAGTGAAAAGATCCAGGGCACTGAAGCTTTCTTT	CASSEKIQGTEAFF
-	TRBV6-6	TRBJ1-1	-	TGTGCCAGCAGTAGAGCCCGAGCTGAAGCTTTCTTT	CASSRARAEAFF
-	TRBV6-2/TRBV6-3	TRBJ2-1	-	TGTGCCAGCAGTTCCCGGGACTCCCTCTACAATGAGCAGTTCTTC	CASSSRDSLYNEQFF
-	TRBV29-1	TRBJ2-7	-	TGCAGCGTTGAAGAATCTAGTGTTGGCGAGCAGTACTTC	CSVEESSVGEQYF
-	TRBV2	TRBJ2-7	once	TGTGCCAGCAGTGGGTTTTTAGGAGGTAACCACGAGCAGTACTTC	CASSGFLGGNHEQYF
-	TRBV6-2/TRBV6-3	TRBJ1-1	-	TGTGCCAGCAGTGTACAGGTATCCACTGAAGCTTCCTTT	CASSVQVSTEASF
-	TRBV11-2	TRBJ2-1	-	TGTGCCAGCGCGACGTACGCGGGATACAATGAGCAGTTCTTC	CASATYAGYNEQFF
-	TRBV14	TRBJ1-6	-	TGTGCCAGCAGCCCCCGACAGGATTCACCCCTCCACTTT	CASSPRQDSPLHF
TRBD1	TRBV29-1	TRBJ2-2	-	TGCAGCGTTCGACAGGGGGCCGGCGGGGAGCTGTTTTTT	CSVRQGAGGELFF